This passage covers 27 T cell receptor beta chains from one sample sequenced in a study of T cell responses to AZD1222 COVID-19 vaccine. Assay: immunoSEQ multiplex PCR; the TCRdb copy retains only in-frame clones and omits some. In the table there are approximately 190,000 clones, under 95% of which are singletons. This sample comprised peripheral blood, obtained on day 0 of AZD1222 vaccination. All receptors come from an adult in good health.

This rearrangement joins TRBV5-1 to TRBJ2-7, with D maybe TRBD1 (6 bases). This CDR3 has 15 amino acids. V lost 1 base and J lost 3, with 14 bases in between. Germline values: CDR1 SGHRS, CDR2 YFSETQ. CDR3 amino acids: CASSLNEGHNYEQYF. CDR3 nucleotide sequence: TGCGCCAGCAGCTTGAATGAGGGACACAACTACGAGCAGTACTTC.

The chain combines TRBV6-5 with TRBJ1-6; perhaps TRBD1 as D (5 bases). V lost 6 bases to trimming and J lost 9 bases, with 9 bases between them. The germline gives CDR1 MNHEY, CDR2 SVGAGI. CDR3 size: 12 residues. The CDR3 nucleotides are TGTGCCAGCAGGGGGACTTTTTCACCCCTCCACTTT. This encodes CASRGTFSPLHF.

The chain links TRBV10-2 to TRBJ1-4; D call uncertain. Trimming took off 4 bases at V and 8 bases at J, with 20 bases between the two ends. The germline CDR1 and CDR2 sequences are WSHSY and SAAADI. CDR3 size: 16 residues. The CDR3 region is CASSAFGPSSGEKLFF. DNA of the CDR3: TGCGCCAGCAGTGCCTTTGGGCCCTCCTCCGGGGAAAAACTGTTTTTT.

This chain uses TRBV7-9 with TRBJ1-1; D call uncertain. Germline V gene sequence: CDR1 SEHNR, CDR2 FQNEAQ (reference sequence). This CDR3 comprises 12 residues. Trimming pared 6 bases from V and 4 bases from J, leaving 9 bases between. This CDR3 reads CASSSRLTEAFF. In DNA form, the CDR3 reads TGTGCCAGCAGTTCTAGACTCACTGAAGCTTTCTTT.

The rearrangement links TRBV7-6 to TRBJ2-3, with a tentative D call TRBD1 (6 bases). The CDR3 is made up of 17 amino acids. Germline V gene lookup returns CDR1 SGHVS and CDR2 FNYEAQ. Trimming cost V 4 bases and J 4 bases, with 21 bases left between them. The CDR3 DNA reads as TGTGCCAGCAGCTCTCCCTGGGGGCAGGGTGTCGCAGATACGCAGTATTTT. Translation gives CASSSPWGQGVADTQYF.

The chain employs TRBV4-1 and TRBJ2-3; TRBD1 is a possible D gene (6 bases). The germline V gene encodes CDR1 MGHRA and CDR2 YSYEKL. The CDR3 consists of 18 residues. Trimming cost V 0 bases and J 3 bases, with 19 bases left between them. CDR3 residues: CASSQDARQGRKTDTQYF. In DNA form, the CDR3 reads TGCGCCAGCAGCCAAGATGCCCGGCAGGGGCGGAAGACAGATACGCAGTATTTT.

The rearrangement joins TRBV11-2 to TRBJ1-6; the D gene is possibly TRBD1 (5 bases). Germline V CDR1 and CDR2: SGHAT, FQNNGV. V dropped 5 bases and J dropped 14 bases, with 13 bases sitting between them. The CDR3 runs to 12 residues. CDR3 amino acids: CASSPDKRALHF. DNA of the CDR3: TGTGCCAGCAGCCCGGACAAGAGGGCCCTCCACTTT.

This rearrangement joins TRBV5-1 to TRBJ1-6; 8 positions match TRBD1. From germline, CDR1 is SGHRS and CDR2 YFSETQ. V gave up 3 bases and J gave up 9 bases; unmatched junction bases: 14. This CDR3 comprises 17 residues. DNA for the CDR3: TGCGCCAGCAGCTCCCAAACGCCCGGACAGGGAGGTTCACCCCTCCACTTT. Translating gives CASSSQTPGQGGSPLHF.

This clone was seen once. This sequence joins TRBV6-2 or TRBV6-3 and TRBJ2-7; D is perhaps TRBD2 (6 bases). Trimming cost V 6 bases and J 2 bases, with 20 bases left between them. The CDR3 runs to 16 residues. Germline CDR1 MNHEY, CDR2 SVGEGT. CDR3 amino acids: CASSRDLPSAPYEQYF. The CDR3 nucleotides are TGTGCCAGCAGCCGGGACTTACCCTCGGCCCCCTACGAGCAGTACTTC.

V and J are TRBV13 and TRBJ1-2; no clear D gene. This CDR3 comprises 12 residues. Trimming cost V 4 bases and J 6 bases, with 9 bases left between them. The germline V gene encodes CDR1 PRHDT and CDR2 FYEKMQ (reference sequence). The CDR3 DNA sequence: TGTGCCAGCAGCTCGTCCACCAATGGCTACACCTTC. Translated: CASSSSTNGYTF.

The rearrangement links TRBV19 to TRBJ1-4; D is perhaps TRBD1 (6 bases). This CDR3 region has 15 residues. V was pared by 8 bases and J by 8 bases, with 21 bases between. The germline V gene has CDR1 LNHDA and CDR2 SQIVND (reference sequence). CDR3 sequence: CASSTSSGESEKLFF. The CDR3 bases are TGTGCCAGTTCGACTTCTTCAGGGGAATCGGAAAAACTGTTTTTT.

The CDR3 reads CASSAGGTDTQYF. DNA of the CDR3: TGCGCCAGCAGTGCGGGCGGCACAGATACGCAGTATTTT. V gene TRBV10-2 combines with J gene TRBJ2-3; no reliable D call. CDR1 and CDR2 from the germline V gene are WSHSY and SAAADI. V lost 4 bases, J lost 1 base, and 6 bases lay in between. The CDR3 has 13 residues.

The chain recombines TRBV10-2 with TRBJ1-1; D possibly corresponds to TRBD1 (6 bases). The V gene's germline CDR1 is WSHSY and CDR2 SAAADI. The V and J ends lost 6 bases and 12 bases respectively, with 17 bases between them. The CDR3 extends over 12 amino acids. The CDR3 sequence is CASRKTGEGPFF. The DNA for the CDR3 is TGCGCCAGCAGGAAGACAGGTGAGGGACCTTTCTTT.

The chain carries TRBV29-1 and TRBJ2-2; D is uncertain. Germline CDR1 reads SQVTM; CDR2 reads ANQGSEA. The CDR3 is 13 residues long. The V and J ends lost 3 bases and 1 base respectively, with 6 bases between them. Written as DNA, the CDR3 is TGCAGCGTTGACACAATGAACACCGGGGAGCTGTTTTTT. This translates into CSVDTMNTGELFF.

In this sample, this clone turned up once. J is TRBJ1-1 and V is TRBV4-3; D call uncertain. The CDR3 is 13 residues long. The germline V and J ends were trimmed by 4 bases and 0 bases, with 6 bases remaining between them. Germline lookup yields CDR1 LGHNA and CDR2 YSLEER. The CDR3 DNA reads as TGCGCCAGCAGCCTAACGCTGAACACTGAAGCTTTCTTT. Translating gives CASSLTLNTEAFF.

V usage is TRBV12-3 or TRBV12-4 and J usage is TRBJ1-5; 7 nucleotides align to TRBD1. With V trimmed by 5 bases and J by 7 bases, 5 bases remained unmatched. This CDR3 has 13 residues. In DNA form, the CDR3 reads TGTGCCAGCAGTCGCCAGGGGGACCAGCCCCAGCATTTT. This sequence encodes CASSRQGDQPQHF.

The table lists this clone with a count of one. The J gene is TRBJ2-7, the V gene TRBV29-1; D is undetermined. CDR1 is SQVTM and CDR2 is ANQGSEA in the germline V gene. The CDR3 contains 13 residues. The germline V and J ends were trimmed by 7 bases and 2 bases, with 15 bases remaining between them. DNA of the CDR3: TGCAGCGCGGCCGGAACGCCTACCTACGAGCAGTACTTC. This codes for CSAAGTPTYEQYF.

The rearrangement uses TRBV12-5 and TRBJ1-3; TRBD1 is a possible D gene (5 bases). Germline V lookup: CDR1 LGHNT, CDR2 FRNRAP. Trimming took 3 bases from V and 4 from J, leaving 10 bases between them. The CDR3 sequence is 14 residues long. The chain's CDR3 is CASGLGRVGNTIYF. The DNA for the CDR3 is TGTGCTAGTGGTTTAGGCAGGGTAGGAAACACCATATATTTT. Full variable domain (rest looked up from reference TRBV12-5 and TRBJ1-3): DARVTQTPRHKVTEMGQEVTMRCQPILGHNTVFWYRQTMMQGLELLAYFRNRAPLDDSGMPKDRFSAEMPDATLATLKIQPSEPRDSAVYFCASGLGRVGNTIYFGEGSWLTVV.

The J gene is TRBJ1-4, the V gene TRBV24-1; D ambiguous. Germline lookup yields CDR1 KGHDR and CDR2 SFDVKD. The CDR3 covers 15 residues. The V end lost 1 base, the J end lost 5 bases, and 10 bases lay between the germline ends. This CDR3 reads CATSDLMAGNEKLFF. CDR3 bases: TGTGCCACCAGTGATTTAATGGCGGGAAATGAAAAACTGTTTTTT.

This clone was detected a few times. The V call is TRBV5-1, the J call TRBJ2-2; D is possibly TRBD1 or TRBD2 (7 bases each). This CDR3 contains 16 residues. Trimming left V 4 bases short and J 4 bases short, with 17 bases between. Germline V lookup: CDR1 SGHRS, CDR2 YFSETQ. CDR3 coding DNA: TGCGCCAGCAGCCCAGGGGGGGCTTCGGGCACCGGGGAGCTGTTTTTT. It specifies CASSPGGASGTGELFF.

A single count supports this clone. The chain has TRBV9 and TRBJ1-2, with 9 positions matching TRBD1. V shed 3 bases and J 1 base; nucleotides not matched to a gene: 13. The CDR3 consists of 18 residues. From germline, CDR1 is SGDLS and CDR2 YYNGEE. The chain's CDR3 is CASSEPGQGEYNNYGYTF. For the CDR3, the DNA is TGTGCCAGCAGCGAACCGGGACAGGGAGAATACAATAACTATGGCTACACCTTC.

The rearrangement uses TRBV7-9 and TRBJ1-2; the D gene is possibly TRBD1 (5 bases). The CDR3 consists of 13 residues. CDR1 and CDR2 from the germline V gene are SEHNR and FQNEAQ (reference sequence). Trimming left V 5 bases short and J 4 bases short, with 11 bases between. CDR3 amino acids: CASSEDKSYGYTF. In nucleotides, the CDR3 is TGTGCCAGCAGCGAGGACAAAAGCTATGGCTACACCTTC.

V and J are TRBV27 and TRBJ2-7; unclear D gene. The CDR3 runs to 12 residues. Germline values: CDR1 MNHEY, CDR2 SMNVEV (reference sequence). Between the trimmed V and J ends, which lost 5 bases and 7 bases, there was a span of 12 bases. CDR3 in amino acids: CASSDRLREQYF. The CDR3 coding sequence is TGTGCCAGCAGTGACCGACTGCGGGAGCAGTACTTC.

The chain employs TRBV19 and TRBJ1-2, with D tentatively TRBD1 (6 bases). The CDR3 totals 14 residues. Looked up from germline, CDR1 is LNHDA and CDR2 is SQIVND (reference sequence). V was pared by 3 bases and J by 4 bases, with 12 bases between. CDR3 residues: CASSIGRGSYGYTF. The CDR3 DNA follows: TGTGCCAGTAGTATTGGCAGGGGCAGCTATGGCTACACCTTC.

The chain couples TRBV7-9 to TRBJ2-3, with 9 bases identical to TRBD1. The CDR3 contains 16 residues. The V gene's germline CDR1 is SEHNR and CDR2 FQNEAQ (reference sequence). V lost 1 base, J lost 2 bases, and 4 bases stayed unmatched. The CDR3 reads CASSLVTGGFTDTQYF. CDR3 nucleotide sequence: TGTGCCAGCAGCTTAGTGACAGGGGGATTCACAGATACGCAGTATTTT. The variable domain in full, completed from reference TRBV7-9 and TRBJ2-3, reads DTGVSQNPRHKITKRGQNVTFRCDPISEHNRLYWYRQTLGQGPEFLTYFQNEAQLEKSRLLSDRFSAERPKGSFSTLEIQRTEQGDSAMYLCASSLVTGGFTDTQYFGPGTRLTVL.

The chain uses TRBV6-5 and TRBJ2-7, with 11 bases identical to TRBD1. Germline V CDR1 and CDR2: MNHEY, SVGAGI. The CDR3 covers 14 residues. The V and J ends lost 6 bases and 6 bases, in that order; junction bases with no gene match: 7. CDR3 nucleotides: TGTGCCAGCAGCTTGGACAGGGGGCGACGCGAGCAGTACTTC. It yields the protein CASSLDRGRREQYF.

The chain combines TRBV24-1 with TRBJ2-5; no reliable D call. The CDR3 totals 13 residues. Germline values: CDR1 KGHDR, CDR2 SFDVKD. V was trimmed by 5 bases and J by 2 bases, leaving 8 bases between them. The CDR3 nucleotides are TGTGCCACCAGTGGCGACAATCAAGAGACCCAGTACTTC. It specifies CATSGDNQETQYF.